Here is one T cell receptor beta chain with its context. This entry belongs to a study of blood T cell repertoires in COVID-19. As for the study in general: Sites across the United States, Italy and Spain contributed samples from acute and convalescent COVID-19. Sample material is recorded as cDNA or gDNA derived from T cells, B-cell-depleted T cells, or PBMCs.

Authors' methods: Scientists estimated how many nucleated cells there were by amplifying reference gene primers. Clones were sequenced by immunoSEQ multiplex PCR, and TCRdb holds only the in-frame ones, with some missing. V and J calls and clone size come straight from that table; D and trimming were deduced from the DNA. Of about 140,000 clones in the sample, about 84% were seen once. The CDR3 spans 16 residues. Germline V gene data show CDR1 as SGHRS and CDR2 as YFSETQ. Trimming took 7 bases from V and 2 from J, leaving 21 bases between them. The chain joins TRBV5-1 to TRBJ2-5; maybe TRBD1 (6 bases). The specimen was peripheral blood. The TCR originated in a human donor in a cohort sampled during active COVID-19. The CDR3 is CASHREGGAGQETQYF. The CDR3 DNA follows: TGCGCCAGCCACCGAGAAGGGGGTGCAGGACAAGAGACCCAGTACTTC.